This TCR beta chain was obtained from a study of T cell repertoires in cytomegalovirus infection. Study in general: Recently described HLA-C-restricted plus well-studied HLA-B-restricted CMV epitopes were used. CMV infection together with matching HLA type was indicated by public TCR beta signatures.

This clonotype was counted ten times or more. Its specificity is unknown. The CDR3 spans 15 residues. V was pared by 2 bases and J by 2 bases, with 12 bases between. CDR1 is MNHEY, CDR2 SVGEGT, per germline. TCRdb redid the calling of the reads with MiXCR, one entry per CDR3 protein. The sample records hundreds of thousands of distinct CDR3 sequences, around 30% being singletons. The study, taken as a whole, reports: Identification of carriers of CMV plus the relevant HLA was achieved through cumulative public TCR beta family frequency. CMV-specific TCR beta clonotypes restricted by HLA-C dominated the ex vivo response.

J is TRBJ2-5 and V is TRBV6-2 or TRBV6-3; no definite D call. The sample consisted of cultured CD8+ T cells from PBMCs, taken from culture after CMV antigen stimulation. This clonotype was obtained from a human donor in good health (CMV status not recorded). Some clones in this sample may be carry-over from other donors' samples. The CDR3 nucleotides are TGTGCCAGCAGTTACATCTCTGGGCCGCAAGAGACCCAGTACTTC. Its protein is CASSYISGPQETQYF.